These 22 T cell receptor beta chains share one sample of origin, sequenced in a study of naive and memory T cell subsets. A UMI-containing oligonucleotide was joined by 3' ligation to the TCR cDNA template. Amplification of ligated cDNA took four PCR rounds with SP2 and nested alpha and beta constant primers. Each CDR3 protein is one row after TCRdb ran MiXCR on the 5' RACE reads. The sample has 56,000 or so distinct CDR3 sequences; about 8.3% are singletons. The receptors were gathered from a female donor in good health.

This clonotype was counted many times. This sequence joins TRBV20-1 and TRBJ1-2; D unresolved. Germline lookup yields CDR1 DFQATT and CDR2 SNEGSKA (reference sequence). The ends were cut back, 4 bases at V and 0 bases at J, with 9 bases in the middle. This CDR3 spans 13 amino acids. The chain's CDR3 is CSATPLANYGYTF. The CDR3 DNA sequence: TGCAGTGCTACTCCACTGGCTAACTATGGCTACACCTTC.

The rearrangement uses TRBV30 and TRBJ1-6; unclear D gene. From germline, CDR1 is GTSNPN and CDR2 SVGIG (reference sequence). Trimming left V 4 bases short and J 5 bases short, with 9 bases between. This CDR3 is 13 amino acids long. Here the CDR3 DNA reads TGTGCCTGGAAGAGAACGAATAATTCACCCCTCCACTTT. It yields the protein CAWKRTNNSPLHF.

The table lists this clonotype with a few counts. As DNA, the CDR3 is TGTGCCAGCAGCTCCTCCCCTGGGGCCGTGTCCTACAATGAGCAGTTCTTC. This sequence encodes CASSSSPGAVSYNEQFF. This chain connects TRBV6-6 to TRBJ2-1, with a possible D match to TRBD1 (5 bases). Trimming removed 6 bases at V and 1 base at J, with 19 bases between. Germline-derived CDR1 and CDR2 are MNHNY and SVGAGI (reference sequence). The CDR3 runs to 17 residues.

This clonotype has only a few counts. CDR3 coding DNA: TGTGCCAGCAGGACTAGACAGGACAATCAGCCCCAGCATTTT. Amino acid sequence: CASRTRQDNQPQHF. The chain joins TRBV6-2 or TRBV6-3 to TRBJ1-5; maybe TRBD1 (6 bases). CDR3 size: 14 residues. V lost 6 bases to trimming and J lost 3 bases, with 12 bases between them. Germline-derived CDR1 and CDR2 are MNHEY and SVGEGT.

The chain uses TRBV7-2 and TRBJ1-2; D is uncertain. CDR1 is SGHTA and CDR2 is FQGNSA in the germline V gene. With 0 bases removed from V and 11 bases from J, the gap between germline ends came to 13 bases. The CDR3 is made up of 13 amino acids. In DNA, the CDR3 is TGTGCCAGCAGCTTAGCGAACAGCTTGGGTTACACCTTC. Translation: CASSLANSLGYTF.

This clonotype was detected ten times or more. The chain recombines TRBV24-1 with TRBJ2-6; 7 bases are a match to TRBD2. V lost 2 bases and J lost 1; bases outside the gene matches: 4. The CDR3 runs 17 residues. In germline, CDR1 is KGHDR, CDR2 SFDVKD. The CDR3 DNA sequence: TGTGCCACCAGTGATTATGGGGGAGGGTCTGGGGCCAACGTCCTGACTTTC. Residues: CATSDYGGGSGANVLTF.

This clonotype was observed many times. V and J are TRBV4-2 and TRBJ2-3; tentatively, D is TRBD1 (6 bases). Trimming left V 3 bases short and J 4 bases short, with 14 bases between. The germline V gene encodes CDR1 LGHNA and CDR2 YNFKEQ. The CDR3 covers 15 residues. DNA for the CDR3: TGTGCCAGCAGCCATTCCGAACAGGGTGCAGATACGCAGTATTTT. It is translated as CASSHSEQGADTQYF.

This clonotype occurred a few times. This chain connects TRBV20-1 to TRBJ2-3; the D call may be TRBD1 or TRBD2 (5 bases each). CDR1 is DFQATT, CDR2 SNEGSKA, per germline (reference sequence). The V and J ends lost 0 bases and 0 bases respectively, with 13 bases between them. The CDR3 contains 16 residues. The CDR3 nucleotides read TGCAGTGCTAGAGATCGGTGGGACCTTAGCACAGATACGCAGTATTTT. It is translated as CSARDRWDLSTDTQYF.

This clonotype was recorded many times. In DNA, the CDR3 is TGTGCCAGCAACGAAATACCCCATGAGCAGTTCTTC. This translates into CASNEIPHEQFF. The chain employs TRBV6-6 and TRBJ2-1; D remains unclear. Trimming stripped 7 bases from V and 8 bases from J, with 12 bases between. Germline lookup yields CDR1 MNHNY and CDR2 SVGAGI (reference sequence). CDR3 length: 12 residues.

This clonotype occurred many times. The chain is built from TRBV6-1 and TRBJ1-3; D is unresolved. Germline CDR1 and CDR2: MNHNS and SASEGT. V lost 4 bases and J 0 bases, leaving 10 bases between the germline ends. There are 15 residues in the CDR3. The CDR3 DNA reads as TGTGCCAGCAGTGGTACTCGTGCCTCTGGAAACACCATATATTTT. Encoded protein: CASSGTRASGNTIYF.

This clonotype appeared many times. The rearrangement uses TRBV20-1 and TRBJ1-5; tentatively, D is TRBD1 (6 bases). The CDR3 runs to 12 residues. In germline, CDR1 is DFQATT, CDR2 SNEGSKA (reference sequence). The CDR3 DNA follows: TGCAGGGTCGCGTCAGGGGATCAGCCCCAGCATTTT. Translating it yields CRVASGDQPQHF.

The rearrangement joins TRBV6-5 to TRBJ2-5; the D is unclear. Germline V lookup: CDR1 MNHEY, CDR2 SVGAGI. The CDR3 is 15 residues long. V lost 0 bases, J lost 5 bases, and 13 bases lay in between. The CDR3 nucleotides are TGTGCCAGCAGTTACTCTCCGACTGGACGGGAGACCCAGTACTTC. Its protein is CASSYSPTGRETQYF.

This clonotype showed up many times. The V gene is TRBV29-1, the J gene TRBJ2-7; TRBD1 aligns across 10 bases. CDR3 length: 12 residues. V shed 8 bases, J shed 3 bases, and the junction held 4 bases outside the gene matches. Germline CDR1 and CDR2: SQVTM and ANQGSEA. CDR3 nucleotides: TGCAGCACCGGGACAGGGGACTACGAGCAGTACTTC. Translation: CSTGTGDYEQYF.

The chain has TRBV18 and TRBJ1-2; TRBD1 aligns across 9 bases. Trimming took 6 bases from V and 1 from J; bases not matched to a gene: 3. There are 14 residues in the CDR3. Germline loops: CDR1 KGHSH, CDR2 LQKENI. CDR3 residues: CASSRDRDNYGYTF. The CDR3 DNA is TGTGCCAGCTCGAGGGACAGGGATAACTATGGCTACACCTTC.

This chain links TRBV19 with TRBJ2-3; D not certain. The CDR3 is 13 residues long. Germline CDR1 is LNHDA and CDR2 is SQIVND (reference sequence). V was clipped by 3 bases and J by 6 bases, with 10 bases between them. Here the CDR3 reads CASSIRSRDTQYF. The CDR3 region has the DNA TGTGCCAGTAGTATCAGAAGCCGGGATACGCAGTATTTT. Full variable domain (outside the CDR3, taken from reference TRBV19 and TRBJ2-3): DGGITQSPKYLFRKEGQNVTLSCEQNLNHDAMYWYRQDPGQGLRLIYYSQIVNDFQKGDIAEGYSVSREKKESFPLTVTSAQKNPTAFYLCASSIRSRDTQYFGPGTRLTVL.

This clonotype occurred many times. The chain combines TRBV20-1 with TRBJ2-7; D gene uncertain. The CDR3 has 13 residues. The V end lost 5 bases, the J end lost 2 bases, and 13 bases lay between the germline ends. CDR1 and CDR2 from the germline V gene are DFQATT and SNEGSKA (reference sequence). Written as DNA, the CDR3 is TGCAGTGCTCCGCCCGGCGGAGCCTACGAGCAGTACTTC. Its protein is CSAPPGGAYEQYF.

The sample holds many counts of this clonotype. The V and J genes are TRBV5-1 and TRBJ2-1, with 11 bases matching TRBD1. CDR1 is SGHRS, CDR2 YFSETQ, per germline. CDR3 length equals 15 residues. Trimming cost V 7 bases and J 0 bases; bases outside gene matches: 3. The CDR3 region is CASGGQGASYNEQFF. For the CDR3, the DNA is TGCGCCAGCGGTGGACAGGGGGCCTCCTACAATGAGCAGTTCTTC.

This clonotype came up a few times. The genes are TRBV19 and TRBJ1-2; 7 bases align to TRBD1. With 2 bases clipped from V and 8 bases from J, the junction kept 11 bases outside the gene matches. The CDR3 length is 15 residues. Germline V CDR1 and CDR2: LNHDA, SQIVND (reference sequence). The CDR3 protein is CASSIPGQNYWGYTF. The CDR3 DNA follows: TGTGCCAGTAGTATACCGGGACAGAACTACTGGGGCTACACCTTC.

This clonotype has a count of ten or more. J is TRBJ1-6 and V is TRBV7-9, with 7 nucleotides matching TRBD1. V lost 5 bases to trimming and J lost 7 bases; unmatched junction nucleotides: 11. CDR1 SEHNR and CDR2 FQNEAQ come from the germline V gene (reference sequence). The CDR3 is 16 residues long. For the CDR3, the DNA is TGTGCCAGCAGCCGAGGGGGGGGACAGCTAAATTCACCCCTCCACTTT. This sequence encodes CASSRGGGQLNSPLHF.

For this clonotype: A junction end diverges from the germline sequence, so it may reflect a read error. This chain uses TRBV5-1 with TRBJ2-3; D is perhaps TRBD2 (5 bases). CDR1 and CDR2 from the germline V gene are SGHRS and YFSETQ. The CDR3 covers 16 residues. In DNA form, the CDR3 reads TGCGCCAGCAGCACCCACTCAACGTCTAGCACAGATAAGCAGTATTTT. Encoded protein: CASSTHSTSSTDKQYF. The full variable domain, rest sourced from reference TRBV5-1 and TRBJ2-3, is KAGVTQTPRYLIKTRGQQVTLSCSPISGHRSVSWYQQTPGQGLQFLFEYFSETQRNKGNFPGRFSGRQFSNSRSEMNVSTLELGDSALYLCASSTHSTSSTDKQYFGPGTRLTVL.

V usage is TRBV11-2 and J usage is TRBJ1-1; no reliable D call. V was pared by 3 bases and J by 0 bases, with 5 bases between. The germline CDR1 and CDR2 sequences are SGHAT and FQNNGV. This CDR3 contains 13 residues. The chain's CDR3 is CASSFVMNTEAFF. The DNA for the CDR3 is TGTGCCAGCAGCTTCGTAATGAACACTGAAGCTTTCTTT.

This clonotype was counted ten times or more. The CDR3 protein is CASRDGRLTDTQYF. Written as DNA, the CDR3 is TGTGCCAGCAGGGATGGGAGACTCACAGATACGCAGTATTTT. The chain joins TRBV28 to TRBJ2-3, with TRBD2 as a possible D gene (5 bases). Trimming took off 6 bases at V and 2 bases at J, with 12 bases between the two ends. CDR1 is MDHEN and CDR2 is SYDVKM in the germline V gene. The CDR3 runs to 14 residues.